This entry describes one TCR beta chain. This record comes from a study of T cell responses to AZD1222 COVID-19 vaccine. The protocol was immunoSEQ multiplex PCR, while the TCRdb copy is restricted to in-frame clones and leaves out a portion. The table includes roughly 120,000 clones, approximately 86% detected once. The TCR was taken from an adult in good health. Specimen: peripheral blood, collected on day 0 of AZD1222 vaccination.

CDR3 sequence reads: CASSQGTVVNTGELFF. CDR3 coding DNA: TGTGCCAGCAGCCAAGGGACAGTGGTGAACACCGGGGAGCTGTTTTTT. The gene calls are TRBV4-2 and TRBJ2-2, with a weak D call TRBD1 (6 bases). The V gene's germline CDR1 is LGHNA and CDR2 YNFKEQ. Between the trimmed V and J ends, which lost 1 base and 1 base, there was a span of 10 bases. This CDR3 spans 16 amino acids.